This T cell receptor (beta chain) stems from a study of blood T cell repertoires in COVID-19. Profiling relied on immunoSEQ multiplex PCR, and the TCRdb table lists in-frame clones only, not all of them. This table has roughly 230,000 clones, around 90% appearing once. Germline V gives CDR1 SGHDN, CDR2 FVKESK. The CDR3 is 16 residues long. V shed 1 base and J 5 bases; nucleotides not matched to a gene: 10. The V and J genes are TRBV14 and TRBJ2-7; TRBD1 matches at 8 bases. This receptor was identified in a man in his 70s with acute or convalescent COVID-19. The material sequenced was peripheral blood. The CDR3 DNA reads TGTGCCAGCAGCCAAGGGTTTAGGACAGGGAGCGACGAGCAGTACTTC. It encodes CASSQGFRTGSDEQYF.